The next 10 T cell receptor beta chains were all read from a single sample in a study of shared clonotypes between healthy human individuals. The protocol was immunoSEQ multiplex PCR, while the TCRdb copy is restricted to in-frame clones and leaves out a portion. The sample holds about 1 million clones; approximately 80% are singletons and the top ten take 0.4% to 0.55%. Sequencing input: memory CD4+ T cells from PBMCs. Stated subset: CD45RA-negative fraction. The receptors derive from a man between 18 and 29 years old in good health. Some clones in this sample may be carry-over from other donors' samples.

The chain combines TRBV28 with TRBJ2-7, with 8 bases lining up with TRBD1. CDR1 and CDR2 from the germline V gene are MDHEN and SYDVKM. This CDR3 is 15 amino acids long. J gave up 5 bases and V 5 bases, and 11 bases lay outside the gene matches. The DNA of the CDR3 is TGTGCCAGCAGTCCTACAGGGGGGCTGAAGAACGAGCAGTACTTC. Amino acid sequence: CASSPTGGLKNEQYF. Complete variable domain (other parts from reference TRBV28 and TRBJ2-7): DVKVTQSSRYLVKRTGEKVFLECVQDMDHENMFWYRQDPGLGLRLIYFSYDVKMKEKGDIPEGYSVSREKKERFSLILESASTNQTSMYLCASSPTGGLKNEQYFGPGTRLTVT.

This chain joins TRBV4-2 and TRBJ2-5, with a weak D call TRBD2 (5 bases). CDR1 and CDR2 (germline): LGHNA, YNFKEQ. The CDR3 contains 15 residues. The V end lost 6 bases, the J end lost 0 bases, and 14 bases lay between the germline ends. CDR3 sequence: CASSRNSGNQETQYF. The CDR3 DNA is TGTGCCAGCAGTCGTAACTCGGGAAACCAAGAGACCCAGTACTTC.

This clone appeared a single time. This chain uses TRBV28 with TRBJ2-2; no clear D. The CDR3 is made up of 12 amino acids. The germline CDR1 and CDR2 sequences are MDHEN and SYDVKM. V dropped 8 bases and J dropped 6 bases, with 10 bases sitting between them. The CDR3 DNA is TGTGCCAGCGGGAAGACTGCCGGGGAGCTGTTTTTT. As protein: CASGKTAGELFF.

The chain couples TRBV18 to TRBJ1-4, with a weak D call TRBD1 (5 bases). The CDR3 is 15 residues long. The V end was cut by 2 bases, the J end by 3 bases, with 10 bases between. Germline CDR1 and CDR2: KGHSH and LQKENI. The CDR3 spells CASSPRGVANEKLFF. The DNA for the CDR3 is TGTGCCAGCTCACCAAGGGGAGTCGCTAATGAAAAACTGTTTTTT.

The rearrangement links TRBV6-6 to TRBJ1-3, with D possibly TRBD1 on 6 matching bases. V was clipped by 5 bases and J by 4 bases, with 12 bases between them. There are 14 residues in the CDR3. Germline V gene sequence: CDR1 MNHNY, CDR2 SVGAGI (reference sequence). CDR3 nucleotide sequence: TGTGCCAGCAGTGGGGGGGGCTCGGGAAACACCATATATTTT. It codes for CASSGGGSGNTIYF.

This clone appeared once. V usage is TRBV7-9 and J usage is TRBJ2-7, with D hard to call. Trimming took off 0 bases at V and 9 bases at J, with 9 bases between the two ends. The CDR3 sequence is 12 residues long. CDR1 is SEHNR, CDR2 FQNEAQ, per germline (reference sequence). The CDR3 DNA is TGTGCCAGCAGCTTAGCAACCTCCGCGCAGTACTTC. Translation: CASSLATSAQYF.

The chain has TRBV2 and TRBJ2-7, with D uncertain. With 8 bases removed from V and 7 bases from J, the gap between germline ends came to 12 bases. This CDR3 region has 11 residues. Germline V gene data show CDR1 as SNHLY and CDR2 as FYNNEI. The CDR3 coding sequence is TGTGCCAGCTGTGCAGCGTGGGAGCAGTACTTC. It specifies CASCAAWEQYF.

The V gene is TRBV5-4, the J gene TRBJ1-5; D gene uncertain. The CDR3 extends over 12 amino acids. V shed 1 base and J shed 5 bases, with 4 bases lying between them. Germline V gene sequence: CDR1 SGHNT, CDR2 YYREEE (reference sequence). Here the CDR3 DNA reads TGTGCCAGCAGCTTGAAAGATCAGCCCCAGCATTTT. Translation: CASSLKDQPQHF.

This clone was seen a handful of times. The V and J genes are TRBV21-1 and TRBJ1-1; the table's D call TRBD1 went unverified against the DNA. TRBV21-1 is a known pseudogene. This CDR3 region has 14 residues. The CDR3 sequence: CASGTGEAYTEAFF. The CDR3 bases are TGTGCCAGCGGGACAGGGGAAGCGTACACTGAAGCTTTCTTT.

The chain has TRBV5-4 and TRBJ2-5; D is undetermined. The CDR3 consists of 14 residues. Looked up from germline, CDR1 is SGHNT and CDR2 is YYREEE (reference sequence). The V and J ends lost 1 base and 4 bases respectively, with 11 bases between them. The CDR3 sequence: CASSLYPLGETQYF. In DNA form, the CDR3 reads TGTGCCAGCAGCTTGTACCCCCTGGGAGAGACCCAGTACTTC. The complete variable domain, with remaining parts taken from reference TRBV5-4 and TRBJ2-5, reads ETGVTQSPTHLIKTRGQQVTLRCSSQSGHNTVSWYQQALGQGPQFIFQYYREEENGRGNFPPRFSGLQFPNYSSELNVNALELDDSALYLCASSLYPLGETQYFGPGTRLLVL.